These 21 T cell receptor beta chains were sequenced from one sample in a study of cytomegalovirus exposure and HLA in healthy donors. Assay used: immunoSEQ multiplex PCR; TCRdb lists only in-frame clones, some missing. This table has around 66,000 clones, around 97% appearing once. Sequenced sample: PBMCs. The receptors derive from a young woman in good health and CMV-seropositive.

The V and J genes are TRBV19 and TRBJ2-3; D may be TRBD1 (6 bases). V lost 8 bases and J lost 0, with 12 bases in between. Germline CDR1 reads LNHDA; CDR2 reads SQIVND (reference sequence). This CDR3 has 14 residues. The CDR3 DNA is TGTGCCAGTCCCGGACAGACTAGCACAGATACGCAGTATTTT. Translating gives CASPGQTSTDTQYF.

The rearrangement uses TRBV7-9 and TRBJ1-2; D unresolved. V lost 5 bases and J lost 2, with 9 bases in between. Germline V CDR1 and CDR2: SEHNR, FQNEAQ (reference sequence). This CDR3 spans 13 amino acids. The CDR3 DNA sequence: TGTGCCAGCAGCCCCCGGTTGAACTATGGCTACACCTTC. Residues: CASSPRLNYGYTF. The full variable domain, with the rest looked up from reference TRBV7-9 and TRBJ1-2, is DTGVSQNPRHKITKRGQNVTFRCDPISEHNRLYWYRQTLGQGPEFLTYFQNEAQLEKSRLLSDRFSAERPKGSFSTLEIQRTEQGDSAMYLCASSPRLNYGYTFGSGTRLTVV.

V usage is TRBV30 and J usage is TRBJ2-7, with 8 bases matching TRBD2. V was pared by 2 bases and J by 6 bases, with 3 bases of the junction left unmatched. CDR1 is GTSNPN, CDR2 SVGIG, per germline (reference sequence). This CDR3 is built from 12 residues. CDR3 residues: CAWSSGSIEQYF. The CDR3 nucleotides read TGTGCCTGGAGTAGCGGGAGTATCGAGCAGTACTTC.

V gene TRBV11-2 combines with J gene TRBJ2-7; D unresolved. The germline V gene has CDR1 SGHAT and CDR2 FQNNGV. This CDR3 has 15 residues. The V end lost 1 base, the J end lost 5 bases, and 15 bases lay between the germline ends. The CDR3 DNA reads TGTGCCAGCAGCTTAGTCCCAACCAGGTCCAACGAGCAGTACTTC. Translating it yields CASSLVPTRSNEQYF.

This chain joins TRBV6-1 and TRBJ2-7, with 7 positions matching TRBD2. Germline CDR1 is MNHNS and CDR2 is SASEGT. The V gene end was trimmed by 7 bases and the J gene end by 4 bases; junction bases not matched to a gene: 10. The CDR3 is made up of 14 amino acids. The CDR3 nucleotides are TGTGCCAGCACCCCTCTGGGCGGGAGTTACGAGCAGTACTTC. It is translated as CASTPLGGSYEQYF.

The chain uses TRBV9 and TRBJ2-7, with D maybe TRBD2 (6 bases). The CDR3 covers 15 residues. With 3 bases removed from V and 8 bases from J, the gap between germline ends came to 21 bases. Germline V CDR1 and CDR2: SGDLS, YYNGEE. CDR3 bases: TGTGCCAGCAGCGGCATGGGGGGAGGAGAGGCTAAGCAGTACTTC. Encoded protein: CASSGMGGGEAKQYF.

The chain links TRBV18 to TRBJ2-1, with TRBD1 matching over 8 bases. CDR3 length: 14 amino acids. Trimming removed 5 bases from V and 8 bases from J; junction bases left unmatched: 8. Germline V gene lookup returns CDR1 KGHSH and CDR2 LQKENI. CDR3 amino acids: CASSWSDRVYEQFF. CDR3 nucleotide sequence: TGTGCCAGCTCATGGTCGGACAGGGTCTATGAGCAGTTCTTC.

The chain combines TRBV7-3 with TRBJ2-3, with 8 bases aligning to TRBD1. The CDR3 sequence is 16 residues long. CDR1 SGHTA and CDR2 FQGTGA come from the germline V gene. After removal of 6 bases from V and 6 bases from J, the junction contained 14 bases not matched to a gene. This CDR3 reads CASSPTGASYEDTQYF. CDR3 in DNA: TGTGCCAGCAGTCCGACAGGGGCCTCTTATGAGGATACGCAGTATTTT.

The count of this clone is one. This chain links TRBV19 with TRBJ2-3, with 11 nucleotides matching TRBD2. Losses at the gene ends were 5 bases for V and 0 bases for J; bases not matched to a gene: 7. In germline, CDR1 is LNHDA, CDR2 SQIVND (reference sequence). The CDR3 totals 17 residues. The CDR3 DNA reads TGTGCCAGTAGTTCCTTGGGACTAGCGGTAAGCACAGATACGCAGTATTTT. The encoded protein is CASSSLGLAVSTDTQYF.

The chain joins TRBV6-6 to TRBJ1-1; tentative D call: TRBD1 (5 bases). The CDR3 runs 15 residues. CDR1 and CDR2 from the germline V gene are MNHNY and SVGAGI (reference sequence). Trimming left V 6 bases short and J 3 bases short, with 17 bases between. The DNA of the CDR3 is TGTGCCAGCAGCCTCCAGGGCTACGGGTACACTGAAGCTTTCTTT. Its translation: CASSLQGYGYTEAFF.

The chain couples TRBV28 to TRBJ1-5; D might be TRBD1 (5 bases). Germline lookup yields CDR1 MDHEN and CDR2 SYDVKM. CDR3 size: 15 residues. Trimming removed 6 bases at V and 4 bases at J, with 16 bases between. The DNA for the CDR3 is TGTGCCAGCAGGAACCGGCAGGGAATAAATCAGCCCCAGCATTTT. Translated, it gives CASRNRQGINQPQHF.

This sequence joins TRBV27 and TRBJ1-2, with 7 bases lining up with TRBD1. The junction had 12 bases not matched to a gene; V was cut back by 0 bases and J by 2 bases. In germline, CDR1 is MNHEY, CDR2 SMNVEV (reference sequence). The CDR3 loop spans 18 amino acids. The CDR3 nucleotides read TGTGCCAGCAGTTTATCAATCCCGACAGGGACATCCAACTATGGCTACACCTTC. This encodes CASSLSIPTGTSNYGYTF.

The rearrangement joins TRBV6-5 to TRBJ2-2, with D perhaps matching TRBD2 (5 bases). V was clipped by 6 bases and J by 3 bases, with 8 bases between them. CDR1 is MNHEY and CDR2 is SVGAGI in the germline V gene. This CDR3 spans 13 amino acids. The CDR3 DNA reads as TGTGCCAGCAGATGGGGAGACACCGGGGAGCTGTTTTTT. Translated, it gives CASRWGDTGELFF.

The J gene is TRBJ2-3, the V gene TRBV9; TRBD2 matches 8 bases. This CDR3 contains 23 residues. Per germline, CDR1 SGDLS and CDR2 YYNGEE. V lost 0 bases to trimming and J lost 2 bases; unmatched junction nucleotides: 26. The DNA for the CDR3 is TGTGCCAGCAGCGTAGAGGGAAATAGAAGTTGGGGACTAGTGTTAGCTCCCACAGATACGCAGTATTTT. This encodes CASSVEGNRSWGLVLAPTDTQYF.

The gene calls are TRBV30 and TRBJ2-7, with 7 bases aligning to TRBD2. The V segment lost 4 bases and the J segment 4 bases; nucleotides outside the gene matches: 10. The CDR3 has 14 residues. The germline V gene has CDR1 GTSNPN and CDR2 SVGIG (reference sequence). In DNA form, the CDR3 reads TGTGCCTGGACGGAGGGAGGGCCGGGGTACGAGCAGTACTTC. It yields the protein CAWTEGGPGYEQYF.

The chain couples TRBV9 to TRBJ2-1, with 10 bases aligning to TRBD2. Looked up from germline, CDR1 is SGDLS and CDR2 is YYNGEE. This CDR3 comprises 15 residues. Germline trimming cut 2 bases from V and 6 bases from J; bases unmatched to any gene: 5. CDR3 bases: TGTGCCAGCAGCGTTGCTAGCGGGAGTCCCAATGAGCAGTTCTTC. Translated: CASSVASGSPNEQFF.

The rearrangement joins TRBV6-1 to TRBJ2-3; 7 bases line up with TRBD2. This CDR3 spans 16 amino acids. Per germline, CDR1 MNHNS and CDR2 SASEGT. Trimming cost V 0 bases and J 3 bases; bases outside gene matches: 6. The CDR3 DNA reads TGTGCCAGCAGTGAAGCGCGCGGCGGGGGAACAGATACGCAGTATTTT. This encodes CASSEARGGGTDTQYF.

This chain connects TRBV4-1 to TRBJ1-1; tentative D call: TRBD1 (6 bases). V gave up 2 bases and J gave up 4 bases, with 14 bases separating them. Per germline, CDR1 MGHRA and CDR2 YSYEKL. The CDR3 sequence is 15 residues long. The CDR3: CASSQPTGSSTEAFF. The CDR3 region has the DNA TGCGCCAGCAGCCAACCTACAGGGTCGAGCACTGAAGCTTTCTTT.

The chain has TRBV30 and TRBJ2-1; D is possibly TRBD2 (5 bases). The V end lost 1 base, the J end lost 7 bases, and 17 bases lay between the germline ends. This CDR3 spans 15 amino acids. The germline V gene has CDR1 GTSNPN and CDR2 SVGIG (reference sequence). CDR3 loop: CAWSGVEGRGNEQFF. The CDR3 bases are TGTGCCTGGAGTGGGGTAGAAGGGAGAGGAAATGAGCAGTTCTTC.

The chain uses TRBV11-2 and TRBJ2-3; TRBD2 agrees at 9 bases. Germline-derived CDR1 and CDR2 are SGHAT and FQNNGV. Unmatched junction bases numbered 6, after V lost 2 bases and J lost 3 bases. This CDR3 spans 16 amino acids. In DNA form, the CDR3 reads TGTGCCAGCAGCTTACAGGCGGGAGGGGATACAGATACGCAGTATTTT. Residues: CASSLQAGGDTDTQYF.

V is TRBV29-1 and J is TRBJ2-1, with D tentatively TRBD1 (5 bases). Trimming removed 4 bases from V and 3 bases from J, with 16 bases in between. This CDR3 has 15 amino acids. In germline, CDR1 is SQVTM, CDR2 ANQGSEA. The CDR3 protein is CSVGRRGGDYNEQFF. CDR3 sequence (DNA): TGCAGCGTTGGGAGAAGGGGTGGAGACTACAATGAGCAGTTCTTC.